The T cell receptor (beta chain) under discussion was sequenced for a study of vaccination effects on CD4 cells after COVID-19 (dated 2022 in TCRdb). For the study in its entirety: Participants received two doses of either the BNT162b2 or the mRNA-1273 mRNA SARS-CoV-2 vaccine. In both COVID-19 convalescent patients and infection-naive vaccine recipients, the study compared SARS-CoV-2 spike-specific CD4+ TCR repertoires from before mRNA vaccination with those from after it. The full study included around ten COVID-19 convalescent patients and a few SARS-CoV-2-naive healthy vaccine recipients. The Oncomine TCR Beta short-read assay on an Illumina iSeq 100 was used to sequence cultures from other donors in the study.

Here V drops 4 bases and J drops 5 bases, and the junction holds 13 bases not matched to any gene. According to the germline V gene, CDR1 reads LGHNA and CDR2 reads YNFKEQ. The CDR3, cysteine through phenylalanine, is 17 amino acids long. The sequence is cut down to CDR3 DNA, 51 bases in frame from base 1. In the ViraFEST assay, PBMC were stimulated with viral peptide pools, and TCR sequencing was then used to find antigen-specific CD4+ T cell clonotypes based on their expansion. After approximately 11 days of culture, CD4+ T cells were isolated with the EasySep CD4+ T cell isolation kit. The absence of prior SARS-CoV-2 infection in healthy vaccine recipients was confirmed by negative nucleocapsid antibodies before and after vaccination. Each well held around 2 million PBMC cultured in IMDM containing approximately 5.2% human AB serum, 9.5 to 10 IU/ml IL-2 and gentamicin, along with about 9.3 ug/ml peptides. Half of the culture medium was replaced with fresh IL-2-containing medium on days 3 and 7. Unless noted otherwise, every peptide stimulation condition was cultured in triplicate wells. Using Ficoll-Paque Plus gradient centrifugation, PBMC were separated from whole blood and then either used fresh or cryopreserved at -140C. The spike proteins of SARS-CoV-2 and of the common cold coronaviruses HCoV-NL63, HCoV-OC43 and HCoV-229E were spanned by overlapping peptide pools. The QIAamp micro DNA kit was used to extract genomic DNA from the cultured CD4+ T cells.

Libraries were built with the immunoSEQ multiplex PCR assay. DNA from the CD4+ T cells that had been cultured and isolated underwent TCR beta CDR3 sequencing. On the authors' methods: The analysis removed non-productive TCR sequences, trimmed reads to the CDR3 region, and retained only CDR3s that were 7 or more amino acids long. Antigen-specific clonotypes were identified using the MANAFEST web app by comparison of expansion in peptide wells against reference cultures. To count as positive, a clone had to show expansion at FDR<0.05 compared with the reference and with all other wells, an odds ratio above 5, and a frequency above 0.1% in two replicate wells. A clonotype was defined as cross-reactive if the clonotype was significantly expanded both in SARS-CoV-2 spike wells and in at least one common cold coronavirus spike condition. Using the stringdist R package, CDR3 similarity was measured by Levenshtein distance, and unrooted trees were constructed with ape in R 3.6.1. TCRdb took over this immuneACCESS table, retaining in-frame rearrangements with V and J assigned. Such tables are incomplete; in checked studies, under half of the missing clones stem from an unresolved V gene, and the remainder is unexplained. V, J and clone size derive from that table, while D and trimming were established from the DNA sequence. For this sample there are 65,000 or so clones; 65% to 85% appear just once. Clones ranked in the top ten supply 2.5% to 3.5% of the sample.

This clone has a single count. No cognate antigen has been identified for it. No qualities accompany the bases; no much larger clone lies one base away. Overall results and qualifications from the work: In healthy vaccine recipients, vaccine-induced clones were almost all SARS-CoV-2 mono-reactive, with only 1 of 255 being cross-reactive with common cold coronaviruses. Clones induced by infection and clones induced by vaccination both contracted markedly at late timepoints after vaccination, which fits with T cell responses waning over time. Only a small number of convalescent patients were included, and no early post-infection timepoints were available, which limited the study.

The clonotype was recovered from a human donor who received a COVID-19 vaccine. Specimen: CD4+ T cells from PBMCs cultured with HCoV-NL63 spike peptides, collected before COVID-19 vaccination. This sample's cell subset or site label indicates: HCoV-NL63 spike overlapping peptide pool stimulation. Rearrangement joined TRBV4-2 to TRBJ2-2; the junction holds 7 bases that match TRBD1. The nucleotide sequence reads TGTGCCAGCAGCCCCAATGTAGACAGGGCATCAACCGGGGAGCTGTTTTTT. This sequence encodes CASSPNVDRASTGELFF.